The 15 T cell receptor beta chains in this list originate from one sample, sequenced in a study of CD8 T cells in Susac syndrome. RNA was extracted with the RNeasy kit, and a quantity of roughly 0.5 to 1 ug was reverse transcribed using random hexamers. TCRdb called the immunoSEQ multiplex PCR reads again in MiXCR, with one record for every CDR3 protein. This sample has about 250,000 distinct CDR3 sequences, with around 93% found just once. The specimen was CD4+ T cells from PBMCs. These TCRs come from a human donor with multiple sclerosis.

This clonotype turned up a few times. The gene calls are TRBV7-2 and TRBJ1-5; D unclear. CDR3 length: 15 amino acids. Germline CDR1 and CDR2: SGHTA and FQGNSA. V dropped 2 bases and J dropped 6 bases, with 14 bases sitting between them. Here the CDR3 reads CASSLREGIAQPQHF. The CDR3, as DNA: TGTGCCAGCAGCTTAAGGGAAGGGATCGCTCAGCCCCAGCATTTT.

J is TRBJ2-1 and V is TRBV7-3; D is perhaps TRBD1 (5 bases). The germline V gene encodes CDR1 SGHTA and CDR2 FQGTGA. Trimming removed 3 bases from V and 5 bases from J, with 11 bases in between. The CDR3 is made up of 14 amino acids. The CDR3 sequence: CASSFGHLNNEQFF. The CDR3 nucleotides are TGTGCCAGCAGCTTTGGACACCTAAACAATGAGCAGTTCTTC.

The V gene is TRBV19, the J gene TRBJ1-2; possibly TRBD1 for D (5 bases). Trimming stripped 5 bases from V and 8 bases from J, with 15 bases between. CDR1 and CDR2 (germline): LNHDA, SQIVND (reference sequence). This CDR3 comprises 13 residues. The CDR3 coding sequence is TGTGCCAGTAGTTCAGGGCTGCTGGTGGGCTACACCTTC. The encoded protein is CASSSGLLVGYTF. Full variable domain (remainder filled in from reference TRBV19 and TRBJ1-2): DGGITQSPKYLFRKEGQNVTLSCEQNLNHDAMYWYRQDPGQGLRLIYYSQIVNDFQKGDIAEGYSVSREKKESFPLTVTSAQKNPTAFYLCASSSGLLVGYTFGSGTRLTVV.

V usage is TRBV29-1 and J usage is TRBJ2-3; unclear D gene. CDR3 length equals 13 residues. Looked up from germline, CDR1 is SQVTM and CDR2 is ANQGSEA. Trimming cost V 4 bases and J 0 bases, with 8 bases left between them. The CDR3 region is CSVGVSSTDTQYF. The CDR3 bases are TGCAGCGTTGGGGTCAGTAGCACAGATACGCAGTATTTT.

The chain has TRBV28 and TRBJ2-2, with D perhaps TRBD1 (5 bases). Trimming pared 2 bases from V and 7 bases from J, leaving 8 bases between. Per the germline V gene, CDR1 is MDHEN and CDR2 is SYDVKM. CDR3 length equals 13 residues. CDR3 coding DNA: TGTGCCAGCAGTTTACTGGGGCTCGGGGAGCTGTTTTTT. Translation gives CASSLLGLGELFF.

The V gene is TRBV20-1, the J gene TRBJ2-2; 8 positions agree with TRBD2. Germline CDR1 and CDR2: DFQATT and SNEGSKA (reference sequence). With V trimmed by 6 bases and J by 6 bases, 12 bases remained unmatched. CDR3 length: 15 residues. For the CDR3, the DNA is TGCAGTGCCCCGGGAAGCGGGAGCAGCGCCGGGGAGCTGTTTTTT. Residues: CSAPGSGSSAGELFF.

The chain recombines TRBV19 with TRBJ2-7, with D unresolved. Germline V gene data show CDR1 as LNHDA and CDR2 as SQIVND (reference sequence). The ends were cut back, 3 bases at V and 5 bases at J, with 14 bases in the middle. This CDR3 comprises 14 residues. CDR3 residues: CASSIGPALNEQYF. DNA for the CDR3: TGTGCCAGTAGTATTGGCCCGGCGCTCAACGAGCAGTACTTC.

Of note for this clonotype: A read error may account for a junction end that differs from germline. J is TRBJ2-1 and V is TRBV3-1; D gene ambiguous. Per the germline V gene, CDR1 is LGHDT and CDR2 is YNNKEL (reference sequence). The CDR3 totals 13 residues. CDR3 residues: CASSQVAAGEQVF. In DNA, the CDR3 is TGTGCCAGCAGCCAAGTGGCGGCAGGCGAGCAGGTCTTC.

The chain employs TRBV3-1 and TRBJ2-7; TRBD1 matches 9 bases. CDR3 length: 14 residues. From germline, CDR1 is LGHDT and CDR2 YNNKEL (reference sequence). V shed 4 bases and J 3 bases; nucleotides not matched to a gene: 4. The CDR3 protein is CASSRAGQGYEQYF. The CDR3 DNA reads TGTGCCAGCAGCCGCGCGGGACAGGGCTACGAGCAGTACTTC.

This chain connects TRBV6-8 to TRBJ2-1, with D unresolved. CDR1 is MNHGY, CDR2 SAAAGT, per germline. V was clipped by 8 bases and J by 9 bases, with 5 bases between them. The CDR3 covers 9 residues. This CDR3 is CASGVEQFF. The CDR3 bases are TGTGCCAGCGGGGTTGAGCAGTTCTTC.

The DNA for the CDR3 is TGTGCCAGCAGCCTCCCGGGGACTCAGCCCCAGCATTTT. This encodes CASSLPGTQPQHF. The J gene is TRBJ1-5, the V gene TRBV7-2, with a possible D match to TRBD1 (5 bases). The germline V gene encodes CDR1 SGHTA and CDR2 FQGNSA. V gave up 5 bases and J gave up 6 bases, with 11 bases separating them. This CDR3 is 13 amino acids long.

Written as DNA, the CDR3 is TGCAGCACCCGGGGGACAGCCACCGGGGAGCTGTTTTTT. Its protein product is CSTRGTATGELFF. V is TRBV29-1 and J is TRBJ2-2; a weak D match, TRBD1 (7 bases). Germline values: CDR1 SQVTM, CDR2 ANQGSEA. This CDR3 region has 13 residues. Between the trimmed V and J ends, which lost 8 bases and 4 bases, there was a span of 14 bases.

This chain joins TRBV12-3 or TRBV12-4 and TRBJ2-5, with D unresolved. The germline V and J ends were trimmed by 3 bases and 5 bases, with 1 base remaining between them. The CDR3 has 10 amino acids. CDR3 nucleotide sequence: TGTGCCAGCAGTTTTGAGACCCAGTACTTC. Encoded protein: CASSFETQYF.

J is TRBJ2-3 and V is TRBV19; maybe TRBD1 (5 bases). The CDR3 contains 15 residues. V lost 7 bases to trimming and J lost 4 bases, with 18 bases between them. The germline V gene has CDR1 LNHDA and CDR2 SQIVND (reference sequence). Here the CDR3 DNA reads TGTGCCAGTACCCTTGGAGTAGCAGGGTCAGATACGCAGTATTTT. This codes for CASTLGVAGSDTQYF.

The chain is built from TRBV18 and TRBJ2-3; no reliable D call. Germline CDR1 and CDR2: KGHSH and LQKENI. The CDR3 runs 13 residues. V was clipped by 9 bases and J by 0 bases, with 10 bases between them. The CDR3 is CASLGRSTDTQYF. The CDR3 bases are TGTGCCAGTTTAGGAAGGAGCACAGATACGCAGTATTTT.